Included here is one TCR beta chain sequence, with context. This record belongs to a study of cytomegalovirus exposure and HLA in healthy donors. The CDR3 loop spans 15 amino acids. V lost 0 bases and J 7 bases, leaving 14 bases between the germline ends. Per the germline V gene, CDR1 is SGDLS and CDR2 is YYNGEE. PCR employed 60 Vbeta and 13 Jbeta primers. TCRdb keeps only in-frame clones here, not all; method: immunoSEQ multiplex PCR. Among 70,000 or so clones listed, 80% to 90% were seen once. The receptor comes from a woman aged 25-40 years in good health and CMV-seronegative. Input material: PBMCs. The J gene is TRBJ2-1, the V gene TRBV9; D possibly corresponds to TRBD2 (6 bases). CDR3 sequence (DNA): TGTGCCAGCAGCGTAGAATCGCGGGGATGGAATGAGCAGTTCTTC. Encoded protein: CASSVESRGWNEQFF.